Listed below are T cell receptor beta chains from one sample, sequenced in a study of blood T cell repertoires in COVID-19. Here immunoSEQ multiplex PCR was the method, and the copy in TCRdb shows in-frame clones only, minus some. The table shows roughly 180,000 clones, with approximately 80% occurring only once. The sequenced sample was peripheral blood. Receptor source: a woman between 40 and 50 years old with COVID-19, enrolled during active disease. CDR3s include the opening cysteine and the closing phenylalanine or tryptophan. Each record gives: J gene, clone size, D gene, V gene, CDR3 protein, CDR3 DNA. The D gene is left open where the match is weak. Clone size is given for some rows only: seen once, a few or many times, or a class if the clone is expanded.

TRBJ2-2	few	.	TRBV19	CASRQGPYTGELFF	TGTGCCAGTAGACAGGGTCCCTACACCGGGGAGCTGTTTTTT
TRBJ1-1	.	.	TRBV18	CASSPLGGNTEAFF	TGTGCCAGCTCACCACTGGGAGGGAACACTGAAGCTTTCTTT
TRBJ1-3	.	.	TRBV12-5	CASGNGNTIYF	TGTGCTAGTGGCAATGGAAACACCATATATTTT
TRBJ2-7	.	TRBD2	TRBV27	CASSLVGQRERDEQYF	TGTGCCAGCAGTTTAGTCGGCCAGCGGGAGAGGGACGAGCAGTACTTC
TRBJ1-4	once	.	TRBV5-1	CASSLQGTNEKLFF	TGCGCCAGCAGCTTACAGGGTACTAATGAAAAACTGTTTTTT
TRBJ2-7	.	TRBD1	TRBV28	CASSSPGTGAYEQYF	TGTGCCAGCAGCTCCCCCGGGACAGGGGCCTACGAGCAGTACTTC
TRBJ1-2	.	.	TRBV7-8	CASSRLQGYGYTF	TGTGCCAGCAGCCGCCTACAGGGTTATGGCTACACCTTC
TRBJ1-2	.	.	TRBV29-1	CSAPNRNSYGYTF	TGCAGCGCCCCTAACAGGAATAGCTATGGCTACACCTTC
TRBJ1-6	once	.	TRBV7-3	CASSFRNSPLHF	TGTGCCAGCAGCTTTAGAAATTCACCCCTCCACTTT
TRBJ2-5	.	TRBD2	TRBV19	CASGTSGGGPRETQYF	TGTGCCAGCGGGACTAGCGGGGGGGGACCGAGGGAGACCCAGTACTTC
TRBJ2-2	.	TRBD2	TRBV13	CASSRTSGRVGELFF	TGTGCCAGCAGCCGGACTAGCGGGAGGGTCGGGGAGCTGTTTTTT
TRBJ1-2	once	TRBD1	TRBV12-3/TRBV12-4	CASTTRGYGYTF	TGTGCCAGCACCACCAGGGGGTATGGCTACACCTTC
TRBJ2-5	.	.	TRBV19	CASSMTGSQETQYF	TGTGCCAGTAGTATGACAGGTTCTCAAGAGACCCAGTACTTC
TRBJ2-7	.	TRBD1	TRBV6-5	CASTRDSEQYF	TGTGCCAGCACCCGGGACAGCGAGCAGTACTTC
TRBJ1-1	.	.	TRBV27	CASSLRGYTEAFF	TGTGCCAGCAGTTTACGGGGTTACACTGAAGCTTTCTTT
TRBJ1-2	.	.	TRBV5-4	CASSPAGRETYGYTF	TGTGCCAGCAGCCCGGCCGGGAGGGAGACCTATGGCTACACCTTC
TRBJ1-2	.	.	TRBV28	CASRGGVTNYGYTF	TGTGCCAGCAGAGGGGGGGTAACAAACTATGGCTACACCTTC